This T cell receptor beta chain came from a study of shared clonotypes between healthy human individuals. The germline gives CDR1 GTSNPN, CDR2 SVGIG (reference sequence). This CDR3 is 11 amino acids long. The data were produced by immunoSEQ multiplex PCR, yet TCRdb's version contains in-frame clones alone and is incomplete. The sample carries about 460,000 clones, roughly four fifths recorded once. The chain couples TRBV30 to TRBJ2-5, with D perhaps matching TRBD2 (6 bases). Sequenced sample: PBMCs. The sequence derives from a woman between 35 and 50 years old in good health. Some clones in this sample may be carry-over from other donors' samples. CDR3 in DNA: TGTGCTCAGAGGGGAGGAGAGACCCAGTACTTC. Amino acid sequence: CAQRGGETQYF.